The entry below gives a single T cell receptor beta chain sequence along with its context. This sample was included in a study of OX40 agonist ivuxolimab in advanced cancers. The CDR3 loop spans 14 amino acids. The V end was cut by 6 bases, the J end by 5 bases, with 11 bases between. Germline V lookup: CDR1 LNHDA, CDR2 SQIVND (reference sequence). TCRdb's copy holds only in-frame clones and misses some; the assay was immunoSEQ multiplex PCR. The table includes 30,000 or so clones, 65% to 80% detected once. The chain has TRBV19 and TRBJ1-6, with D uncertain. This clonotype was obtained from an adult with an advanced solid tumor such as melanoma, head and neck, liver or kidney cancer. The sequences come from CD4+ or CD8+ T cells sorted from blood, collected in a trial of the OX40 agonist ivuxolimab. The DNA for the CDR3 is TGTGCCAGTAGGATGGGTGTCGATAATTCACCCCTCCACTTT. This gives the protein CASRMGVDNSPLHF.